The entry below gives a single T cell receptor (beta chain) sequence along with its context. Its antigen is currently unknown. The data are from a study of cytomegalovirus exposure and HLA in healthy donors. This PCR relied on a set of 60 Vbeta primers and 13 Jbeta primers. Produced via immunoSEQ multiplex PCR; TCRdb's table is partial and in-frame only. The profile shows about 130,000 clones, about 68% of them singletons. General observations from the study: Previously analyzed data showed that most TCR beta V segments were productive at a frequency of about 87% or about 30%. Among TCR beta chains, those listed as cytomegalovirus-associated numbered fewer than 200. With high specificity and sensitivity, the classifier reportedly diagnosed cytomegalovirus status. When presence/absence was analysed, sequencing depth was taken to be roughly uniform across donors.

The CDR3 runs 19 residues. The germline V gene encodes CDR1 SGHNT and CDR2 YENEEA. Trimming took off 1 base at V and 2 bases at J, with 21 bases between the two ends. Sequenced material: PBMCs. V usage is TRBV11-3 and J usage is TRBJ2-1; the D gene is possibly TRBD2 (7 bases). This sequence originates from a human donor in good health. DNA for the CDR3: TGTGCCAGCAGCTTAGGGGACGGCGTCCGGGGGGCCCCCTACAATGAGCAGTTCTTC. Protein: CASSLGDGVRGAPYNEQFF.